These 31 T cell receptor beta chains were sequenced from one sample in a study of OX40 agonist ivuxolimab in advanced cancers. Data came from immunoSEQ multiplex PCR; TCRdb stores just in-frame clones and leaves some out. Among under 80,000 clones listed, about 90% were seen once. Material: CD4+ or CD8+ T cells sorted from blood, obtained in a trial of the OX40 agonist ivuxolimab. These receptors were obtained from an adult with an advanced solid tumor such as melanoma, head and neck, liver or kidney cancer.

This clone was seen only once. The V gene is TRBV4-3, the J gene TRBJ2-1, with 11 positions matching TRBD1. V lost 5 bases to trimming and J lost 6 bases; unmatched junction nucleotides: 6. Per the germline V gene, CDR1 is LGHNA and CDR2 is YSLEER. This CDR3 contains 15 residues. The CDR3 loop reads CASSLGQGDANEQFF. Here the CDR3 DNA reads TGCGCCAGCAGCTTGGGACAGGGGGACGCCAATGAGCAGTTCTTC.

The chain joins TRBV6-1 to TRBJ1-1; D remains unclear. Germline CDR1 MNHNS, CDR2 SASEGT. Trimming removed 1 base at V and 5 bases at J, with 14 bases between. This CDR3 region has 15 residues. CDR3 DNA: TGTGCCAGCAGTGAAGTACGTGCGAGTGAAACTGAAGCTTTCTTT. Its protein product is CASSEVRASETEAFF.

This chain joins TRBV7-2 and TRBJ1-1; no definite D call. Germline CDR1 is SGHTA and CDR2 is FQGNSA. The CDR3 runs to 13 residues. The V end was cut by 3 bases, the J end by 7 bases, with 12 bases between. For the CDR3, the DNA is TGTGCCAGCAGCTTCTTGGACGGATATGAAGCTTTCTTT. It is translated as CASSFLDGYEAFF. Based on the CDR3 plus reference TRBV7-2 and TRBJ1-1, the full variable domain is GAGVSQSPSNKVTEKGKDVELRCDPISGHTALYWYRQSLGQGLEFLIYFQGNSAPDKSGLPSDRFSAERTGGSVSTLTIQRTQQEDSAVYLCASSFLDGYEAFFGQGTRLTVV.

The gene calls are TRBV4-2 and TRBJ1-6, with 8 bases fitting TRBD1. The CDR3 extends over 17 amino acids. V gave up 3 bases and J gave up 7 bases; unmatched junction bases: 11. Germline-derived CDR1 and CDR2 are LGHNA and YNFKEQ. The CDR3 sequence: CASSQIIDRGLNSPLHF. The CDR3 DNA reads as TGTGCCAGCAGCCAGATAATAGACAGGGGTCTAAATTCACCCCTCCACTTT.

This chain links TRBV7-9 with TRBJ2-3; 9 bases align to TRBD2. CDR1 is SEHNR, CDR2 FQNEAQ, per germline (reference sequence). This CDR3 comprises 16 residues. The V gene end was trimmed by 7 bases and the J gene end by 1 base; junction bases not matched to a gene: 9. DNA for the CDR3: TGTGCCAGCAACACTCTATCTAGCGGGGGCACAGATACGCAGTATTTT. This translates into CASNTLSSGGTDTQYF.

The genes are TRBV28 and TRBJ2-7; D not certain. V was trimmed by 5 bases and J by 3 bases, leaving 5 bases between them. Germline-derived CDR1 and CDR2 are MDHEN and SYDVKM. The CDR3 has 11 residues. The CDR3 spells CASSTFYEQYF. DNA for the CDR3: TGTGCCAGCAGTACTTTCTACGAGCAGTACTTC.

Comment on this clone: One end of the junction fails to match germline, which may point to a read error. This rearrangement joins TRBV28 to TRBJ1-5; D unclear. Germline assignment: CDR1 MDHEN and CDR2 SYDVKM. The CDR3 covers 13 residues. This CDR3 reads CASSLYSNQPQHF. The CDR3 DNA reads as TGTGCCAGCAGCTTATATAGCAATCAGCCCCAGCATTTT.

The CDR3 loop is CAAGRANEQFF. The CDR3 DNA follows: TGTGCCGCCGGCAGGGCCAATGAGCAGTTCTTC. This sequence joins TRBV10-3 and TRBJ2-1, with D possibly TRBD1 on 5 matching bases. With 11 bases removed from V and 6 bases from J, the gap between germline ends came to 11 bases. Germline V gene lookup returns CDR1 ENHRY and CDR2 SYGVKD. The CDR3 is made up of 11 amino acids.

The genes are TRBV11-2 and TRBJ1-3; D is perhaps TRBD1 (5 bases). The germline V and J ends were trimmed by 5 bases and 4 bases, with 12 bases remaining between them. CDR1 and CDR2 (germline): SGHAT, FQNNGV. This CDR3 is 14 amino acids long. DNA of the CDR3: TGTGCCAGCAGCAACTGGGAGGGGGGAAACACCATATATTTT. Translation gives CASSNWEGGNTIYF.

The chain couples TRBV5-1 to TRBJ1-1; TRBD1 might be the D (6 bases). The CDR3 contains 14 residues. Germline loops: CDR1 SGHRS, CDR2 YFSETQ. Between the trimmed V and J ends, which lost 2 bases and 0 bases, there was a span of 8 bases. The CDR3 DNA reads as TGCGCCAGCAGCTTCGGACAGATGAACACTGAAGCTTTCTTT. Translated: CASSFGQMNTEAFF.

This clone has just a few counts. The rearrangement joins TRBV30 to TRBJ1-4; TRBD1 matches 7 bases. Germline V gene sequence: CDR1 GTSNPN, CDR2 SVGIG (reference sequence). The CDR3 is 12 amino acids. V shed 3 bases, J shed 8 bases, and the junction held 3 bases outside the gene matches. CDR3 protein: CAWSGTEEKLFF. As DNA, the CDR3 is TGTGCCTGGAGCGGGACAGAGGAAAAACTGTTTTTT.

This chain connects TRBV11-2 to TRBJ1-4; 7 nucleotides align to TRBD1. Germline-derived CDR1 and CDR2 are SGHAT and FQNNGV. This CDR3 is built from 15 residues. The trim removed 1 base at V and 2 bases at J, leaving 1 base unmatched. CDR3 coding DNA: TGTGCCAGCAGCTTAGTCAGGGGGACTAATGAAAAACTGTTTTTT. Translation: CASSLVRGTNEKLFF.

CDR3 nucleotides: TGTGCCAGCAGCTATAGCGGGGCCCACAATGAGCAGTTCTTC. Its translation: CASSYSGAHNEQFF. The V gene is TRBV7-3, the J gene TRBJ2-1; the match to TRBD2 covers 8 bases. The ends lost 4 bases at V and 5 bases at J; junction bases unmatched: 4. Germline values: CDR1 SGHTA, CDR2 FQGTGA. This CDR3 contains 14 residues.

The chain has TRBV2 and TRBJ1-6; D gene unclear. V gave up 1 base and J gave up 9 bases, with 10 bases separating them. CDR1 and CDR2 (germline): SNHLY, FYNNEI. The CDR3 is 14 amino acids. In DNA, the CDR3 is TGTGCCAGCAGTGAAGTAGCGGGTCGTTCACCCCTCCACTTT. The encoded protein is CASSEVAGRSPLHF.

This clone was counted a few times. CDR3 sequence: CASSYSGTGNYGYTF. CDR3 DNA: TGTGCCAGCAGTTACTCAGGAACAGGCAACTATGGCTACACCTTC. V is TRBV6-5 and J is TRBJ1-2, with a possible D match to TRBD1 (5 bases). Germline V gene sequence: CDR1 MNHEY, CDR2 SVGAGI. The V end was cut by 0 bases, the J end by 2 bases, with 10 bases between. The CDR3 sequence is 15 residues long.

V and J are TRBV28 and TRBJ2-1; D gene unclear. Germline V CDR1 and CDR2: MDHEN, SYDVKM. Deletions cut 3 bases from V and 0 bases from J, with 6 bases between. This CDR3 has 14 residues. The CDR3 loop is CASSLDISYNEQFF. The CDR3 nucleotides are TGTGCCAGCAGTTTGGATATCTCCTACAATGAGCAGTTCTTC.

This CDR3 reads CASSLLSYGSPGAFF. CDR3 nucleotides: TGTGCCAGCAGCTTATTAAGTTATGGGTCCCCCGGGGCTTTCTTT. The chain combines TRBV11-3 with TRBJ1-1; no clear D gene. There are 15 residues in the CDR3. The V and J ends lost 2 bases and 11 bases respectively, with 21 bases between them. Germline assignment: CDR1 SGHNT and CDR2 YENEEA. The full variable domain, its missing parts supplied by reference TRBV11-3 and TRBJ1-1, is EAGVVQSPRYKIIEKKQPVAFWCNPISGHNTLYWYLQNLGQGPELLIRYENEEAVDDSQLPKDRFSAERLKGVDSTLKIQPAELGDSAVYLCASSLLSYGSPGAFFGQGTRLTVV.

This chain connects TRBV7-9 to TRBJ2-1; D remains unclear. Germline loops: CDR1 SEHNR, CDR2 FQNEAQ (reference sequence). The V and J ends lost 2 bases and 8 bases respectively, with 7 bases between them. The CDR3 is 12 residues long. The CDR3 protein is CASSLPVYEQFF. CDR3 in DNA: TGTGCCAGCAGCTTACCCGTCTATGAGCAGTTCTTC. The variable domain in full, completed from reference TRBV7-9 and TRBJ2-1, reads DTGVSQNPRHKITKRGQNVTFRCDPISEHNRLYWYRQTLGQGPEFLTYFQNEAQLEKSRLLSDRFSAERPKGSFSTLEIQRTEQGDSAMYLCASSLPVYEQFFGPGTRLTVL.

This sequence joins TRBV18 and TRBJ1-1, with D tentatively TRBD1 (5 bases). In germline, CDR1 is KGHSH, CDR2 LQKENI. The CDR3 spans 15 residues. V lost 5 bases to trimming and J lost 1 base, with 14 bases between them. In DNA form, the CDR3 reads TGTGCCAGCTCATCCCAGGAAGGGGCGAACACTGAAGCTTTCTTT. Encoded protein: CASSSQEGANTEAFF.

The gene calls are TRBV19 and TRBJ2-2, with 11 bases lining up with TRBD2. V lost 8 bases and J lost 3; bases outside the gene matches: 5. Germline CDR1 is LNHDA and CDR2 is SQIVND (reference sequence). The CDR3 has 15 residues. The CDR3 spells CASELAGVHTGELFF. The CDR3 DNA sequence: TGTGCCAGTGAACTAGCGGGAGTCCACACCGGGGAGCTGTTTTTT.

The chain carries TRBV18 and TRBJ2-7; 9 bases are shared with TRBD1. Trimming cost V 5 bases and J 2 bases; bases outside gene matches: 4. The CDR3 sequence is 14 residues long. Germline-derived CDR1 and CDR2 are KGHSH and LQKENI. CDR3 loop: CASSIRDRAYEQYF. CDR3 bases: TGTGCCAGCTCAATCCGGGACAGGGCCTACGAGCAGTACTTC.

V and J are TRBV18 and TRBJ2-5, with a weak D call TRBD1 (5 bases). V was trimmed by 1 base and J by 5 bases, leaving 8 bases between them. The CDR3 runs 13 residues. The germline V gene has CDR1 KGHSH and CDR2 LQKENI. CDR3 protein: CASSPRRAETQYF. Here the CDR3 DNA reads TGTGCCAGCTCACCACGCAGGGCCGAGACCCAGTACTTC.

The gene calls are TRBV28 and TRBJ1-4; no clear D. Trimming took off 5 bases at V and 6 bases at J, with 16 bases between the two ends. This CDR3 has 15 residues. The germline gives CDR1 MDHEN, CDR2 SYDVKM. Here the CDR3 DNA reads TGTGCCAGCAGTCCCTCGTTGGGCGCGTATGAAAAACTGTTTTTT. Its protein product is CASSPSLGAYEKLFF.

The chain uses TRBV30 and TRBJ2-3; D is tentatively TRBD1 or TRBD2 (5 bases each). CDR3 length: 16 residues. V lost 1 base, J lost 3 bases, and 17 bases lay in between. Germline-derived CDR1 and CDR2 are GTSNPN and SVGIG (reference sequence). CDR3 region: CAWSAGIEGFTDTQYF. The CDR3 coding sequence is TGTGCCTGGAGTGCGGGTATAGAGGGGTTTACAGATACGCAGTATTTT.

With respect to this clone: The conserved phenylalanine or tryptophan normally closing the CDR3 is absent here, so this likely arose from a read error. CDR3 coding DNA: TGTGCCAGCAGCTTAACGGCCGTGTCCGCTATCTCCTACGAGCAGTACCTC. Translating it yields CASSLTAVSAISYEQYL. The V call is TRBV7-3, the J call TRBJ2-7; D gene unclear. Germline CDR1 and CDR2: SGHTA and FQGTGA. The V gene lost 0 bases and the J gene lost 0 bases, with 15 bases spanning the gap. The length of the CDR3 is 17 residues.

This clone was found a few times. This chain links TRBV28 with TRBJ1-1; 7 nucleotides agree with TRBD1. The CDR3 covers 15 residues. Trimming took 4 bases from V and 2 from J; bases not matched to a gene: 7. Germline CDR1 MDHEN, CDR2 SYDVKM. The CDR3 loop is CASSYPGTVNTEAFF. The CDR3 nucleotides read TGTGCCAGCAGTTACCCCGGGACAGTAAACACTGAAGCTTTCTTT.

This chain connects TRBV7-2 to TRBJ1-4; no reliable D call. Trimming took 3 bases from V and 7 from J, leaving 9 bases between them. CDR1 and CDR2 from the germline V gene are SGHTA and FQGNSA. The CDR3 has 13 amino acids. CDR3 sequence (DNA): TGTGCCAGCAGCTTGTCCCTGTTTGAAAAACTGTTTTTT. It translates to CASSLSLFEKLFF.

This chain joins TRBV9 and TRBJ1-6; 7 bases fit TRBD1. Trimming cost V 2 bases and J 3 bases; bases outside gene matches: 2. This CDR3 region has 15 residues. The germline V gene has CDR1 SGDLS and CDR2 YYNGEE. The CDR3 DNA reads as TGTGCCAGCAGCGTGGGACAGAACTATAATTCACCCCTCCACTTT. The encoded protein is CASSVGQNYNSPLHF.

This chain joins TRBV7-9 and TRBJ2-7; D is uncertain. V was cut by 1 base and J by 0 bases, with 10 bases left in between. The CDR3 is 15 amino acids. CDR1 is SEHNR and CDR2 is FQNEAQ in the germline V gene (reference sequence). In DNA, the CDR3 is TGTGCCAGCAGCTTAGGTTGGCCTAGCTCCTACGAGCAGTACTTC. Its translation: CASSLGWPSSYEQYF.

The chain has TRBV4-3 and TRBJ1-1; D is ambiguous. This CDR3 is 15 amino acids long. V lost 0 bases and J 4 bases, leaving 12 bases between the germline ends. The germline V gene has CDR1 LGHNA and CDR2 YSLEER. CDR3 nucleotide sequence: TGCGCCAGCAGCCAAGATTTTCACGGGAGCACTGAAGCTTTCTTT. This encodes CASSQDFHGSTEAFF.

This chain joins TRBV5-4 and TRBJ2-3, with TRBD2 as a possible D gene (5 bases). V shed 2 bases and J shed 1 base, with 8 bases lying between them. Germline CDR1 and CDR2: SGHNT and YYREEE (reference sequence). This CDR3 spans 14 amino acids. The CDR3 sequence is CASSFGRRTDTQYF. CDR3 DNA sequence: TGTGCCAGCAGCTTTGGGAGACGCACAGATACGCAGTATTTT.